A single sample gave rise to the 13 T cell receptor beta chains below, sequenced in a study of T-cell memory formation after mild COVID-19. TCRdb re-derived calls from the 5' RACE reads in MiXCR, one entry per CDR3 protein. The sample includes some 120,000 distinct CDR3 sequences, about 17% of them seen just once. The sample consisted of PBMCs or a T cell subset sorted from them (not recorded which). These receptors all stem from a man aged 18 to 30 who had mild COVID-19 (a few samples of this study predate the infection). Cell type and time point are not known.

On this clonotype itself: An end of the junction does not agree with germline; a read error may underlie this. The chain links TRBV7-9 to TRBJ2-3; D is possibly TRBD1 (5 bases). CDR3 length: 12 residues. Germline assignment: CDR1 SEHNR and CDR2 FQNEAQ (reference sequence). Here the CDR3 reads CASSETTGTQYF. The CDR3 coding sequence is TGTGCCAGCAGCGAGACCACAGGTACGCAGTATTTT.

This chain links TRBV24-1 with TRBJ2-3, with 12 bases that match TRBD2. V shed 0 bases, J shed 5 bases, and the junction held 8 bases outside the gene matches. Germline V gene data show CDR1 as KGHDR and CDR2 as SFDVKD. The CDR3 length is 18 residues. The CDR3 sequence: CATSDLPSLAGGIDTQYF. The CDR3 nucleotides read TGTGCCACCAGTGATTTGCCGTCACTAGCGGGGGGTATAGATACGCAGTATTTT.

This clonotype appeared many times. The chain uses TRBV5-1 and TRBJ2-3; maybe TRBD1 (5 bases). Looked up from germline, CDR1 is SGHRS and CDR2 is YFSETQ. Trimming stripped 2 bases from V and 4 bases from J, with 11 bases between. CDR3 size: 14 residues. CDR3 sequence (DNA): TGCGCCAGCAGCTTAGGGGCACCCCCAGATACGCAGTATTTT. Translating it yields CASSLGAPPDTQYF.

The chain uses TRBV5-1 and TRBJ1-1; 7 nucleotides line up with TRBD1. The CDR3 is 15 residues long. The trim removed 3 bases at V and 3 bases at J, leaving 8 bases unmatched. CDR1 and CDR2 from the germline V gene are SGHRS and YFSETQ. Written as DNA, the CDR3 is TGCGCCAGCAGCTGGGGGCCAGGGGGAGACACTGAAGCTTTCTTT. Protein sequence: CASSWGPGGDTEAFF.

This chain joins TRBV6-5 and TRBJ2-7; maybe TRBD1 (6 bases). This CDR3 has 14 amino acids. Germline-derived CDR1 and CDR2 are MNHEY and SVGAGI. Trimming took off 5 bases at V and 1 base at J, with 12 bases between the two ends. The CDR3 protein is CASSPTGLSYEQYV. The CDR3 coding sequence is TGTGCCAGCAGTCCGACAGGATTGTCCTACGAGCAGTACGTC.

This clonotype has more than one count but fewer than ten. The chain employs TRBV7-2 and TRBJ1-1; no firm D call. The CDR3 runs to 14 residues. CDR1 and CDR2 (germline): SGHTA, FQGNSA. V was trimmed by 2 bases and J by 6 bases, leaving 13 bases between them. The CDR3 sequence: CASSLRLLGAEAFF. DNA for the CDR3: TGTGCCAGCAGCTTACGACTTTTGGGCGCTGAAGCTTTCTTT.

This clonotype was counted between two and nine times. The chain couples TRBV24-1 to TRBJ2-2; D may correspond to TRBD1 or TRBD2 (6 bases each). The CDR3 sequence is 17 residues long. The germline V gene encodes CDR1 KGHDR and CDR2 SFDVKD. Deletions cut 4 bases from V and 6 bases from J, with 20 bases between. Here the CDR3 reads CATSDPFEGGKPGELFF. CDR3 coding DNA: TGTGCCACCAGTGACCCCTTTGAGGGGGGAAAGCCCGGGGAGCTGTTTTTT.

V is TRBV5-1 and J is TRBJ2-3; D call uncertain. V was shortened by 4 bases and J by 3 bases, with 15 bases between the two germline ends. Germline V gene sequence: CDR1 SGHRS, CDR2 YFSETQ. The CDR3 has 15 residues. CDR3 DNA: TGCGCCAGCAGCCCCCCGGGTATGGAGACAGATACGCAGTATTTT. Translated, it gives CASSPPGMETDTQYF.

This rearrangement joins TRBV9 to TRBJ1-4; 8 nucleotides align to TRBD1. The germline V gene encodes CDR1 SGDLS and CDR2 YYNGEE. Unmatched junction bases numbered 7, after V lost 3 bases and J lost 6 bases. The CDR3 consists of 15 residues. The CDR3, as DNA: TGTGCCAGCAGCGACCGGACAGGGCGTGATGAAAAACTGTTTTTT. Translation gives CASSDRTGRDEKLFF. The full variable domain, its missing parts supplied by reference TRBV9 and TRBJ1-4, is DSGVTQTPKHLITATGQRVTLRCSPRSGDLSVYWYQQSLDQGLQFLIQYYNGEERAKGNILERFSAQQFPDLHSELNLSSLELGDSALYFCASSDRTGRDEKLFFGSGTQLSVL.

This clonotype has a handful of counts. The chain couples TRBV20-1 to TRBJ2-2; a weak D match, TRBD2 (6 bases). The CDR3 extends over 14 amino acids. Trimming shortened V by 0 bases and J by 7 bases, and 12 bases separated the two germline ends. The V gene's germline CDR1 is DFQATT and CDR2 SNEGSKA (reference sequence). CDR3 region: CSAREARGNGELFF. The CDR3 bases are TGCAGTGCTAGAGAAGCCCGCGGGAACGGGGAGCTGTTTTTT.

V usage is TRBV7-2 and J usage is TRBJ2-3; 10 bases agree with TRBD2. CDR1 is SGHTA, CDR2 FQGNSA, per germline. The V and J ends lost 5 bases and 3 bases, in that order; junction bases with no gene match: 5. CDR3 length: 15 residues. CDR3 DNA: TGTGCCAGCAGCCAGGGACTAGCGTATACAGATACGCAGTATTTT. Its protein product is CASSQGLAYTDTQYF.

The CDR3 DNA sequence: TGTGCCAGCAGCTTAGAGGGGGGGCGGTACAATGAGCAGTTCTTC. The encoded protein is CASSLEGGRYNEQFF. The J gene is TRBJ2-1, the V gene TRBV7-2; TRBD2 is a possible D gene (7 bases). The V end lost 1 base, the J end lost 4 bases, and 11 bases lay between the germline ends. There are 15 residues in the CDR3. Germline loops: CDR1 SGHTA, CDR2 FQGNSA.

This chain links TRBV4-3 with TRBJ1-1; D is unclear. The length of the CDR3 is 16 residues. Germline V CDR1 and CDR2: LGHNA, YSLEER. The V gene lost 0 bases and the J gene lost 5 bases, with 16 bases spanning the gap. CDR3 bases: TGCGCCAGCAGCCAAGATCGTCGGCAGACTAGGACTGAAGCTTTCTTT. It is translated as CASSQDRRQTRTEAFF.